A single sample is the source of the 7 T cell receptor beta chains below, sequenced in a study of shared clonotypes between healthy human individuals. CD45RO-negative CD8 cells positively selected for CCR7 made up the naive population, which excluded terminally differentiated effector memory CD45RA+ cells. Clones were read by immunoSEQ multiplex PCR, and TCRdb kept only the in-frame ones, dropping some. The table includes around 600,000 clones, 98% detected once. The specimen was naive CD8+ T cells sorted from blood. The receptor set was obtained from a man aged 30 to 45 in good health.

The CDR3, as DNA: TGTGCCAGCAGCTCCTTAAACCCGGACCGTCCAAACCAAGAGACCCAGTACTTC. Translation gives CASSSLNPDRPNQETQYF. The rearrangement uses TRBV7-9 and TRBJ2-5; D remains unclear. Germline-derived CDR1 and CDR2 are SEHNR and FQNEAQ (reference sequence). Trimming removed 4 bases from V and 0 bases from J, with 21 bases in between. The CDR3 is 18 amino acids.

The gene calls are TRBV7-9 and TRBJ1-4, with 7 positions matching TRBD1. Germline loops: CDR1 SEHNR, CDR2 FQNEAQ (reference sequence). The CDR3 is made up of 14 amino acids. The ends lost 5 bases at V and 4 bases at J; junction bases unmatched: 4. DNA for the CDR3: TGTGCCAGCAGCCGGGACAGCTATAATGAAAAACTGTTTTTT. The encoded protein is CASSRDSYNEKLFF.

J is TRBJ2-7 and V is TRBV6-6, with TRBD2 as a possible D gene (5 bases). The CDR3 length is 13 residues. Trimming took off 6 bases at V and 2 bases at J, with 11 bases between the two ends. Germline lookup yields CDR1 MNHNY and CDR2 SVGAGI (reference sequence). The DNA for the CDR3 is TGTGCCAGCAGCCCCGGACTTCCCTACGAGCAGTACTTC. Amino acid sequence: CASSPGLPYEQYF.

V usage is TRBV5-1 and J usage is TRBJ2-1; TRBD2 matches at 9 bases. This CDR3 is 14 amino acids long. CDR1 is SGHRS, CDR2 YFSETQ, per germline. V lost 4 bases and J lost 4; bases outside the gene matches: 3. The CDR3 nucleotides are TGCGCCAGCAGCGGCGGGAGGGAATACAATGAGCAGTTCTTC. Protein: CASSGGREYNEQFF. Full variable domain (missing parts from reference TRBV5-1 and TRBJ2-1): KAGVTQTPRYLIKTRGQQVTLSCSPISGHRSVSWYQQTPGQGLQFLFEYFSETQRNKGNFPGRFSGRQFSNSRSEMNVSTLELGDSALYLCASSGGREYNEQFFGPGTRLTVL.

This sequence joins TRBV6-6 and TRBJ2-1; D is ambiguous. Trimming pared 4 bases from V and 9 bases from J, leaving 4 bases between. The length of the CDR3 is 10 residues. CDR1 and CDR2 (germline): MNHNY, SVGAGI (reference sequence). The CDR3 nucleotides are TGTGCCAGCAGTTCAGGTGAGCAGTTCTTC. Translated: CASSSGEQFF.

V gene TRBV2 combines with J gene TRBJ1-5; D is undetermined. CDR3 size: 13 residues. Germline CDR1 and CDR2: SNHLY and FYNNEI. Deletions cut 7 bases from V and 0 bases from J, with 7 bases between. In DNA form, the CDR3 reads TGTGCCAGCAAGGCAGGTAGCAATCAGCCCCAGCATTTT. Translated, it gives CASKAGSNQPQHF.

The V and J genes are TRBV9 and TRBJ2-1; tentatively, D is TRBD2 (5 bases). The CDR3 contains 15 residues. The germline V gene has CDR1 SGDLS and CDR2 YYNGEE. V lost 4 bases, J lost 1 base, and 12 bases lay in between. The CDR3 DNA is TGTGCCAGCAGCCCAAGTAGAGGGTCCTACAATGAGCAGTTCTTC. It codes for CASSPSRGSYNEQFF.